The entry below describes one T cell receptor beta chain. Its specificity is unknown. This specimen belongs to a study of beta chain features in type 1 diabetes. Whole-study results and caveats: Type 1 diabetes patients had moderately but significantly shorter TCRB CDR3s in all four CD4+ subsets. Type 1 diabetes patients showed fewer insertions and more deletions at VDJ junctions.

Trimming took 4 bases from V and 2 from J; bases not matched to a gene: 8. This CDR3 comprises 15 residues. CDR1 SGHTA and CDR2 FQGNSA come from the germline V gene. All of the isolated RNA was reverse transcribed, so expressed TCRB transcripts were sequenced. An average near 3.57 million reads came from naive, central memory and regulatory T cell samples. Sequencing used immunoSEQ multiplex PCR; TCRdb keeps in-frame clones, though not all of them. This sample has 630,000 or so clones, with around 15% found just once. The sample comprised naive CD4+ T cells from blood. The TCR sequence derives from a man between 18 and 35 years old with type 1 diabetes. This rearrangement joins TRBV7-2 to TRBJ2-7; 7 bases fit TRBD2. The CDR3 region has the DNA TGTGCCAGCAGCTCCCCGCTAGCGGACCCCTACGAGCAGTACTTC. This gives the protein CASSSPLADPYEQYF.